The subject of this entry is one T cell receptor beta chain. These data come from a study of CD8+ T cells in alopecia areata. Specified treatment: oral pan-JAK inhibitor, 5-10 mg twice daily. Germline CDR1 is MNHEY and CDR2 is SMNVEV (reference sequence). The CDR3 has 14 amino acids. V was pared by 4 bases and J by 6 bases, with 3 bases of the junction left unmatched. Sequencing used cDNA as its template, made by extracting RNA and reverse transcribing it. Assay used: immunoSEQ multiplex PCR; TCRdb lists only in-frame clones, some missing. In the table there are about 190,000 clones, around 64% of which are singletons.

The chain carries TRBV27 and TRBJ2-1; TRBD2 matches at 10 bases. The TCR comes from a human donor with alopecia areata. Sample: CD4+ T cells sorted from blood, taken around week 50, from a patient treated with tofacitinib. The chain's CDR3 is CASSSLAGINEQFF. The CDR3 nucleotides are TGTGCCAGCAGTTCACTAGCGGGGATCAATGAGCAGTTCTTC.